These 18 T cell receptor beta chains came from one sample sequenced in a study of CD8+ T cells in alopecia areata. The treatment here: oral pan-JAK inhibitor, 5-10 mg twice daily. Extraction and reverse transcription of RNA yielded cDNA as the sequencing template. Clones were sequenced by immunoSEQ multiplex PCR, and TCRdb holds only the in-frame ones, with some missing. The table includes about 120,000 clones, 50% to 55% detected once. Material: CD4+ T cells sorted from blood, obtained at week 4, from a patient treated with tofacitinib. The receptors derive from a human donor with alopecia areata.

The chain has TRBV27 and TRBJ1-1; 8 bases line up with TRBD1. The junction had 5 bases not matched to a gene; V was cut back by 3 bases and J by 5 bases. The CDR3 covers 14 residues. Germline V lookup: CDR1 MNHEY, CDR2 SMNVEV (reference sequence). CDR3 residues: CASSFRGRRTEAFF. CDR3 in DNA: TGTGCCAGCAGTTTCAGGGGGCGCAGGACTGAAGCTTTCTTT.

This clone was counted a single time. The chain is built from TRBV30 and TRBJ2-1; D gene uncertain. CDR3 size: 12 residues. Trimming pared 5 bases from V and 5 bases from J, leaving 10 bases between. CDR1 and CDR2 from the germline V gene are GTSNPN and SVGIG (reference sequence). As DNA, the CDR3 is TGTGCCTGGTCCTTTATGGACAATGAGCAGTTCTTC. Its translation: CAWSFMDNEQFF.

There are a few counts of this clone. V and J are TRBV5-4 and TRBJ1-2, with TRBD1 matching 9 bases. The CDR3 extends over 15 amino acids. V lost 0 bases and J lost 6; bases outside the gene matches: 6. Germline V CDR1 and CDR2: SGHNT, YYREEE (reference sequence). The CDR3 loop reads CASSLVNGQGNGYTF. CDR3 nucleotides: TGTGCCAGCAGCTTGGTGAACGGACAGGGGAATGGCTACACCTTC. The variable domain in full, with the rest retrieved from reference TRBV5-4 and TRBJ1-2, is ETGVTQSPTHLIKTRGQQVTLRCSSQSGHNTVSWYQQALGQGPQFIFQYYREEENGRGNFPPRFSGLQFPNYSSELNVNALELDDSALYLCASSLVNGQGNGYTFGSGTRLTVV.

V usage is TRBV5-1 and J usage is TRBJ2-4; D could derive from TRBD1 or TRBD2 (5 bases each). CDR1 SGHRS and CDR2 YFSETQ come from the germline V gene. With 0 bases removed from V and 4 bases from J, the gap between germline ends came to 11 bases. CDR3 length equals 15 residues. The CDR3 DNA reads TGCGCCAGCAGCTTGGCCGGGACGGAGAAAAACATTCAGTACTTC. Protein product: CASSLAGTEKNIQYF.

V gene TRBV6-5 combines with J gene TRBJ1-1, with D possibly TRBD1 on 5 matching bases. Germline CDR1 MNHEY, CDR2 SVGAGI. The V end lost 9 bases, the J end lost 7 bases, and 15 bases lay between the germline ends. This CDR3 is built from 12 residues. The CDR3 DNA is TGTGCCAGTGGGGTACCGGGGCATGAAGCTTTCTTT. It codes for CASGVPGHEAFF.

The genes are TRBV5-1 and TRBJ2-2, with D unclear. Trimming took 2 bases from V and 7 from J, leaving 12 bases between them. The CDR3 is 14 amino acids. Germline CDR1 SGHRS, CDR2 YFSETQ. The DNA of the CDR3 is TGCGCCAGCAGCTTTCGGCAGGATCACGGGGAGCTGTTTTTT. Protein sequence: CASSFRQDHGELFF.

The rearrangement joins TRBV30 to TRBJ2-3, with D possibly TRBD1 on 6 matching bases. Germline lookup yields CDR1 GTSNPN and CDR2 SVGIG (reference sequence). The V end was cut by 0 bases, the J end by 5 bases, with 6 bases between. CDR3 length: 12 amino acids. The CDR3 DNA reads TGTGCCTGGAGTGTAGGGGGAGATACGCAGTATTTT. Translation gives CAWSVGGDTQYF.

This chain uses TRBV4-2 with TRBJ2-1, with unresolved D. The germline V and J ends were trimmed by 1 base and 6 bases, with 4 bases remaining between them. The length of the CDR3 is 12 residues. CDR1 and CDR2 from the germline V gene are LGHNA and YNFKEQ. Here the CDR3 reads CASSQAGNEQFF. CDR3 bases: TGTGCCAGCAGCCAAGCTGGCAATGAGCAGTTCTTC.

This clone has just a few counts. V is TRBV29-1 and J is TRBJ2-7, with TRBD1 as a possible D gene (6 bases). The V gene's germline CDR1 is SQVTM and CDR2 ANQGSEA. Trimming removed 7 bases at V and 2 bases at J, with 15 bases between. This CDR3 has 13 residues. The CDR3 sequence is CSASTGPPYEQYF. The CDR3 DNA is TGCAGCGCCTCGACAGGCCCTCCCTACGAGCAGTACTTC.

The chain is built from TRBV9 and TRBJ2-2, with 14 bases identical to TRBD2. The CDR3 runs to 19 residues. The J segment lost 3 bases and the V segment lost 0 bases, leaving 7 bases of the junction unmatched. The germline V gene encodes CDR1 SGDLS and CDR2 YYNGEE. This chain's CDR3 is CASSVGPGLAGGYTGELFF. CDR3 sequence (DNA): TGTGCCAGCAGCGTAGGTCCCGGACTAGCGGGAGGCTACACCGGGGAGCTGTTTTTT.

The V call is TRBV5-1, the J call TRBJ1-1, with D tentatively TRBD1 (6 bases). This CDR3 is built from 14 residues. The ends were cut back, 4 bases at V and 4 bases at J, with 14 bases in the middle. Germline V gives CDR1 SGHRS, CDR2 YFSETQ. The CDR3 bases are TGCGCCAGCAGCCCCCGGGACACATTCACTGAAGCTTTCTTT. It is translated as CASSPRDTFTEAFF.

This clone was detected a few times. The J gene is TRBJ1-2, the V gene TRBV19; D is undetermined. Looked up from germline, CDR1 is LNHDA and CDR2 is SQIVND (reference sequence). V was shortened by 6 bases and J by 6 bases, with 8 bases between the two germline ends. This CDR3 is built from 11 residues. The CDR3 coding sequence is TGTGCCAGTAGCCTTGCTAATGGCTACACCTTC. As protein: CASSLANGYTF.

The table lists this clone with a few counts. Compared with germline, one end of the junction differs, possibly owing to a read error. V is TRBV6-5 and J is TRBJ1-2, with a weak D call TRBD1 (5 bases). The germline CDR1 and CDR2 sequences are MNHEY and SVGAGI. The CDR3 extends over 13 amino acids. The CDR3 is CASRPRQSLSDAF. CDR3 sequence (DNA): TGTGCCTCGCGGCCGAGACAGAGCCTTTCGGACGCCTTC.

V and J are TRBV5-1 and TRBJ2-1, with TRBD2 matching 14 bases. The germline gives CDR1 SGHRS, CDR2 YFSETQ. After removal of 4 bases from V and 8 bases from J, the junction contained 11 bases not matched to a gene. The CDR3 consists of 17 residues. CDR3 in DNA: TGCGCCAGCAGCAAGACTAGCGGGAGGGTGACCGTTCATGAGCAGTTCTTC. Translation: CASSKTSGRVTVHEQFF.

This sequence joins TRBV18 and TRBJ2-5, with unresolved D. CDR1 and CDR2 (germline): KGHSH, LQKENI. Trimming took 2 bases from V and 5 from J, leaving 3 bases between them. The CDR3 contains 11 residues. The CDR3 is CASSPSETQYF. CDR3 sequence (DNA): TGTGCCAGCTCACCATCGGAGACCCAGTACTTC.

The sample holds a few counts of this clone. V gene TRBV30 combines with J gene TRBJ2-3; D perhaps matches TRBD1 (5 bases). The CDR3 covers 12 residues. The germline V gene has CDR1 GTSNPN and CDR2 SVGIG (reference sequence). Trimming took off 7 bases at V and 10 bases at J, with 18 bases between the two ends. The CDR3 region is CASTAQGSAQYF. The CDR3 nucleotides read TGTGCCTCAACTGCCCAGGGATCGGCGCAGTATTTT.

V is TRBV18 and J is TRBJ1-2, with unresolved D. The CDR3 runs 11 residues. V dropped 5 bases and J dropped 5 bases, with 6 bases sitting between them. Germline CDR1 and CDR2: KGHSH and LQKENI. The DNA for the CDR3 is TGTGCCAGCTCAACCCAGTATGGCTACACCTTC. It translates to CASSTQYGYTF.

This sequence joins TRBV6-1 and TRBJ1-2, with D tentatively TRBD1 (5 bases). There are 13 residues in the CDR3. The V end lost 6 bases, the J end lost 4 bases, and 12 bases lay between the germline ends. Germline V gives CDR1 MNHNS, CDR2 SASEGT. The chain's CDR3 is CASRSRAPYGYTF. The DNA of the CDR3 is TGTGCCAGCAGGTCCAGGGCGCCCTATGGCTACACCTTC.